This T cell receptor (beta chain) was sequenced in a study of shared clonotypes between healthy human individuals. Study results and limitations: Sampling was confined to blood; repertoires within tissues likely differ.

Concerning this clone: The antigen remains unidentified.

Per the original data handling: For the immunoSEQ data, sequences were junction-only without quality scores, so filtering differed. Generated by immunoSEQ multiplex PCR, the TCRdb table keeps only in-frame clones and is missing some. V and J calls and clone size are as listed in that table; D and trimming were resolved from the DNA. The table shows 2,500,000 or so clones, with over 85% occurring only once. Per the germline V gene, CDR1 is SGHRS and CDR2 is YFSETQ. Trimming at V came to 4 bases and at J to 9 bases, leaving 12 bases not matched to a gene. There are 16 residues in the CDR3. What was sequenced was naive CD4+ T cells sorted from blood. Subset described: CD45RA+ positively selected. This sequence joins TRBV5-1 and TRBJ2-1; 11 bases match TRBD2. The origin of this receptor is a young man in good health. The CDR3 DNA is TGCGCCAGCAGCCCAGATCTAGCGGGAGGTACCTCTGAGCAGTTCTTC. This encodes CASSPDLAGGTSEQFF.